This passage covers 9 T cell receptor beta chains from one sample sequenced in a study of T cell responses to AZD1222 COVID-19 vaccine. Only in-frame clones appear in the TCRdb table, and some are missing; sequencing was by immunoSEQ multiplex PCR. The sample shows 100,000 to 150,000 clones, 87% of them seen only once. The material sequenced was peripheral blood, taken on day 0 of AZD1222 vaccination. Receptors were obtained from an adult in good health.

The chain carries TRBV5-1 and TRBJ1-5; TRBD1 might be the D (5 bases). The CDR3 length is 14 residues. Germline V lookup: CDR1 SGHRS, CDR2 YFSETQ. Trimming took off 3 bases at V and 4 bases at J, with 11 bases between the two ends. This chain's CDR3 is CASSSGTANQPQHF. For the CDR3, the DNA is TGCGCCAGCAGCTCCGGGACGGCTAATCAGCCCCAGCATTTT. The full variable domain, its missing parts supplied by reference TRBV5-1 and TRBJ1-5, is KAGVTQTPRYLIKTRGQQVTLSCSPISGHRSVSWYQQTPGQGLQFLFEYFSETQRNKGNFPGRFSGRQFSNSRSEMNVSTLELGDSALYLCASSSGTANQPQHFGDGTRLSIL.

The V gene is TRBV4-1, the J gene TRBJ2-3; a possible D gene is TRBD2 (5 bases). CDR1 and CDR2 from the germline V gene are MGHRA and YSYEKL. This CDR3 has 16 residues. Between the trimmed V and J ends, which lost 0 bases and 0 bases, there was a span of 10 bases. CDR3 protein: CASSQEVLASTDTQYF. CDR3 DNA: TGCGCCAGCAGCCAAGAGGTTTTAGCGAGCACAGATACGCAGTATTTT.

The rearrangement joins TRBV7-9 to TRBJ1-6; 11 bases align to TRBD1. This CDR3 is 16 amino acids long. Germline assignment: CDR1 SEHNR and CDR2 FQNEAQ (reference sequence). With V trimmed by 2 bases and J by 9 bases, 6 bases remained unmatched. The CDR3 DNA is TGTGCCAGCAGCTTATGGCGGGGGACAGGGGGTTCACCCCTCCACTTT. Its protein product is CASSLWRGTGGSPLHF.

The rearrangement links TRBV5-4 to TRBJ1-1; 8 nucleotides match TRBD1. The CDR3 contains 15 residues. CDR1 SGHNT and CDR2 YYREEE come from the germline V gene (reference sequence). V was pared by 4 bases and J by 5 bases, with 10 bases of the junction left unmatched. This CDR3 is CASSRDQGAGTEAFF. DNA for the CDR3: TGTGCCAGCAGCAGGGACCAGGGGGCTGGGACTGAAGCTTTCTTT.

The chain is built from TRBV9 and TRBJ1-1; D is uncertain. Trimming shortened V by 0 bases and J by 4 bases, and 10 bases separated the two germline ends. Germline CDR1 is SGDLS and CDR2 is YYNGEE. The CDR3 is 14 amino acids. The CDR3 DNA sequence: TGTGCCAGCAGCGTAGCTACGGGCGGCACTGAAGCTTTCTTT. Its protein is CASSVATGGTEAFF.

V and J are TRBV28 and TRBJ2-7, with TRBD1 matching 7 bases. Germline loops: CDR1 MDHEN, CDR2 SYDVKM. With 1 base clipped from V and 6 bases from J, the junction kept 12 bases outside the gene matches. The CDR3 runs 16 residues. CDR3 residues: CASSLLEPTGTGEQYF. The DNA for the CDR3 is TGTGCCAGCAGTTTATTAGAACCGACAGGGACGGGCGAGCAGTACTTC.

This clone appeared once. The gene calls are TRBV6-5 and TRBJ2-5; weak D call: TRBD1 (6 bases). This CDR3 comprises 14 residues. Germline V gene lookup returns CDR1 MNHEY and CDR2 SVGAGI. V was shortened by 7 bases and J by 1 base, with 13 bases between the two germline ends. This CDR3 reads CASTLQGLQETQYF. The CDR3, as DNA: TGTGCCAGCACCTTACAGGGTCTCCAAGAGACCCAGTACTTC.

Comment on this clone: The sample holds other DNA sequences that translate to the same CDR3. J is TRBJ2-7 and V is TRBV19; TRBD1 aligns across 8 bases. Trimming cost V 4 bases and J 0 bases; bases outside gene matches: 5. In germline, CDR1 is LNHDA, CDR2 SQIVND (reference sequence). This CDR3 has 15 amino acids. CDR3 sequence: CASSRGTGSSYEQYF. In nucleotides, the CDR3 is TGTGCCAGTAGTAGGGGGACAGGTAGCTCCTACGAGCAGTACTTC.

The chain has TRBV15 and TRBJ2-1; 8 bases fit TRBD1. The germline V gene encodes CDR1 LNHNV and CDR2 YYDKDF (reference sequence). Trimming at V came to 3 bases and at J to 6 bases, leaving 7 bases not matched to a gene. CDR3 length: 15 residues. CDR3 sequence: CATSSGQGRGNEQFF. CDR3 bases: TGTGCCACCAGCAGCGGACAGGGCAGGGGCAATGAGCAGTTCTTC.